The 17 T cell receptor beta chains reported below all come from one sample, sequenced in a study of identical twins. A single record per CDR3 protein comes from TCRdb applying MiXCR to the 5' RACE reads. The data show 500,000 or so distinct CDR3 sequences, more than 13% seen once. The sample was also linked to a second study, of yellow fever vaccine responses in identical twins.

Sequenced material: CD4+ T cells sorted from blood. All receptors derive from a woman between 18 and 30 years old in good health.

J is TRBJ2-1 and V is TRBV3-1; 8 nucleotides line up with TRBD2. The V gene's germline CDR1 is LGHDT and CDR2 YNNKEL (reference sequence). The CDR3 consists of 14 residues. Trimming removed 4 bases from V and 10 bases from J; junction bases left unmatched: 9. The CDR3 is CASSRQWTSPEQFF. CDR3 nucleotide sequence: TGTGCCAGCAGCCGACAATGGACTAGCCCCGAGCAGTTCTTC.

The CDR3 here is CASREDSSTGANVLTF. The CDR3 DNA sequence: TGTGCCAGCAGGGAGGACAGCTCGACTGGGGCCAACGTCCTGACTTTC. The V and J genes are TRBV9 and TRBJ2-6; D perhaps matches TRBD1 (6 bases). This CDR3 spans 16 amino acids. Trimming took off 5 bases at V and 2 bases at J, with 14 bases between the two ends. Germline CDR1 is SGDLS and CDR2 is YYNGEE.

This chain uses TRBV6-1 with TRBJ1-2; maybe TRBD1 (5 bases). CDR3 size: 17 residues. The germline CDR1 and CDR2 sequences are MNHNS and SASEGT. V lost 5 bases and J 4 bases, leaving 23 bases between the germline ends. CDR3 region: CASSTMTAGGLGYGYTF. Here the CDR3 DNA reads TGTGCCAGCAGTACAATGACAGCGGGCGGACTAGGCTATGGCTACACCTTC.

The CDR3 region has the DNA TGCAGTGCTAGAGATAGGGTAGCGGGCACAGATACGCAGTATTTT. Translating gives CSARDRVAGTDTQYF. The chain links TRBV20-1 to TRBJ2-3; D is perhaps TRBD2 (6 bases). This CDR3 has 15 amino acids. Looked up from germline, CDR1 is DFQATT and CDR2 is SNEGSKA (reference sequence). V was cut by 0 bases and J by 1 base, with 11 bases left in between.

The chain carries TRBV5-1 and TRBJ2-1; 10 bases map to TRBD1. CDR1 SGHRS and CDR2 YFSETQ come from the germline V gene. The CDR3 has 15 residues. V was pared by 4 bases and J by 4 bases, with 5 bases of the junction left unmatched. CDR3 amino acids: CASSPVGQGYNEQFF. The CDR3 nucleotides are TGCGCCAGCAGCCCCGTGGGACAGGGGTACAATGAGCAGTTCTTC. Using reference TRBV5-1 and TRBJ2-1 for the parts outside the CDR3, the full variable domain is KAGVTQTPRYLIKTRGQQVTLSCSPISGHRSVSWYQQTPGQGLQFLFEYFSETQRNKGNFPGRFSGRQFSNSRSEMNVSTLELGDSALYLCASSPVGQGYNEQFFGPGTRLTVL.

This CDR3 reads CASISQRGTDTQYF. CDR3 sequence (DNA): TGTGCCAGCATTTCCCAGCGGGGCACAGATACGCAGTATTTT. J is TRBJ2-3 and V is TRBV12-3 or TRBV12-4; a possible D gene is TRBD2 (6 bases). CDR3 size: 14 residues. V was clipped by 7 bases and J by 1 base, with 12 bases between them.

There are a few counts of this clonotype. The chain recombines TRBV2 with TRBJ2-7; 14 bases line up with TRBD2. Germline-derived CDR1 and CDR2 are SNHLY and FYNNEI. The length of the CDR3 is 16 residues. The J segment lost 4 bases and the V segment lost 5 bases, leaving 7 bases of the junction unmatched. The CDR3 protein is CASSRGLAGAGYEQYF. CDR3 coding DNA: TGTGCCAGCAGTCGGGGACTAGCGGGAGCAGGGTACGAGCAGTACTTC.

The gene calls are TRBV10-3 and TRBJ1-5; unclear D gene. V was cut by 4 bases and J by 9 bases, with 10 bases left in between. Germline V gene lookup returns CDR1 ENHRY and CDR2 SYGVKD. The CDR3 is made up of 12 amino acids. This CDR3 is CAISAGTSPQHF. The CDR3 region has the DNA TGTGCCATCAGTGCCGGCACCTCGCCCCAGCATTTT.

This clonotype was seen a handful of times. The chain has TRBV4-2 and TRBJ2-6; 7 bases line up with TRBD1. Trimming took 0 bases from V and 0 from J; bases not matched to a gene: 5. Germline loops: CDR1 LGHNA, CDR2 YNFKEQ. There are 18 residues in the CDR3. The CDR3 region has the DNA TGTGCCAGCAGCCAAGATCTACAGGGGTTCTCTGGGGCCAACGTCCTGACTTTC. This gives the protein CASSQDLQGFSGANVLTF.

The chain carries TRBV18 and TRBJ2-1; TRBD1 aligns across 11 bases. The CDR3 sequence is 16 residues long. CDR1 is KGHSH and CDR2 is LQKENI in the germline V gene. Germline trimming cut 0 bases from V and 6 bases from J; bases unmatched to any gene: 4. The CDR3 region has the DNA TGTGCCAGCTCACCACCGGGGGACAGGGGGACCAATGAGCAGTTCTTC. Its translation is CASSPPGDRGTNEQFF.

This clonotype was recorded a few times. This chain links TRBV9 with TRBJ2-5; a weak D match, TRBD2 (6 bases). The CDR3 has 14 amino acids. Trimming cost V 3 bases and J 5 bases, with 14 bases left between them. Germline-derived CDR1 and CDR2 are SGDLS and YYNGEE. Written as DNA, the CDR3 is TGTGCCAGCAGCGGCTATCTAGGGAGGGAGACCCAGTACTTC. This sequence encodes CASSGYLGRETQYF. Based on the CDR3 plus reference TRBV9 and TRBJ2-5, the full variable domain is DSGVTQTPKHLITATGQRVTLRCSPRSGDLSVYWYQQSLDQGLQFLIQYYNGEERAKGNILERFSAQQFPDLHSELNLSSLELGDSALYFCASSGYLGRETQYFGPGTRLLVL.

This chain joins TRBV6-5 and TRBJ1-1; D remains unclear. Trimming took off 7 bases at V and 1 base at J, with 13 bases between the two ends. Germline values: CDR1 MNHEY, CDR2 SVGAGI. CDR3 length: 14 residues. CDR3 nucleotides: TGTGCCAGCAATTTGGGCAGGAAGAACACTGAAGCTTTCTTT. It encodes CASNLGRKNTEAFF.

The CDR3 coding sequence is TGTGCCACCAGCAGAGATGGAGGGGCCGGCACTGAAGCTTTCTTT. It is translated as CATSRDGGAGTEAFF. The rearrangement joins TRBV15 to TRBJ1-1; the D gene is possibly TRBD1 (5 bases). Germline V gives CDR1 LNHNV, CDR2 YYDKDF (reference sequence). The length of the CDR3 is 15 residues. V gave up 0 bases and J gave up 4 bases, with 12 bases separating them.

This chain connects TRBV7-2 to TRBJ2-3, with TRBD2 identical over 7 bases. CDR3 length equals 13 residues. Germline CDR1 reads SGHTA; CDR2 reads FQGNSA. Losses at the gene ends were 8 bases for V and 6 bases for J; bases not matched to a gene: 8. CDR3 bases: TGTGCCAGCGGGGGAGGGCCCCCTGATACGCAGTATTTT. Translating gives CASGGGPPDTQYF.

In this sample, this clonotype turned up a few times. This rearrangement joins TRBV7-2 to TRBJ1-2; possible D gene TRBD1, 5 bases. CDR3 length: 14 amino acids. Germline V gene sequence: CDR1 SGHTA, CDR2 FQGNSA. Trimming took 1 base from V and 8 from J, leaving 14 bases between them. The CDR3 region is CASSLEGARGGYTF. Here the CDR3 DNA reads TGTGCCAGCAGCTTAGAAGGGGCGAGGGGAGGCTACACCTTC.

This clonotype came up many times. The chain has TRBV12-3 or TRBV12-4 and TRBJ2-5; D is uncertain. V lost 6 bases to trimming and J lost 5 bases, with 13 bases between them. The CDR3 is 13 amino acids. In DNA, the CDR3 is TGTGCCAGCAGACAGAAACTGTATGAGACCCAGTACTTC. It codes for CASRQKLYETQYF.

This clonotype was seen ten or more times. An end of the junction does not agree with germline; a read error may underlie this. The V gene is TRBV12-3 or TRBV12-4, the J gene TRBJ2-1, with 10 bases that match TRBD2. The CDR3 extends over 16 amino acids. This chain's CDR3 is CASSLASGSSYNEQFF. CDR3 in DNA: TGTGCCAGCAGCTTAGCTAGCGGGAGCTCCTACAATGAGCAGTTCTTC.